This T cell receptor (beta chain) was identified during a study of vaccination and CD4 T cells after COVID-19. Study-level information: Overlapping peptides covering the spike proteins of SARS-CoV-2, HCoV-NL63, HCoV-OC43 and HCoV-229E were added to stimulate cells.

Oncomine TCR Beta short-read sequencing was applied to DNA from cultured CD4+ T cells. TCRdb passed the PCR reads through MiXCR, listing each CDR3 protein once. The sample records about 15,000 distinct CDR3 sequences, roughly 52% being singletons. Turning to this clonotype: What it binds is not known.

The treatment: roughly 10-day PBMC culture with coronavirus spike peptide pools or control peptides (ViraFEST assay). ViraFEST relied on peptide pools to expand antigen-specific T cells; the TCRs were sequenced afterward. Culture proceeded for roughly ten days, and CD4+ T cells were then isolated by negative selection. This clonotype was sampled from a human donor who had recovered from COVID-19. Specimen: CD4+ T cells from blood, cultured in vitro.

CDR3 sequence: CASRRTGEHSNQPQHF. In DNA form, the CDR3 reads TGTGCCAGCAGGAGGACAGGCGAACATAGCAATCAGCCCCAGCATTTT. The V and J genes are TRBV6-1 and TRBJ1-5; 7 bases line up with TRBD1. Losses at the gene ends were 6 bases for V and 0 bases for J; bases not matched to a gene: 8. Germline values: CDR1 MNHNS, CDR2 SASEGT. The length of the CDR3 is 16 residues.